Listed below are T cell receptor beta chains from one sample, sequenced in a study of cytomegalovirus exposure and HLA in healthy donors. Profiled with immunoSEQ multiplex PCR; TCRdb holds only in-frame clones, not every one. The data hold about 190,000 clones, with approximately 80% observed a single time. Material for sequencing was PBMCs. These receptors were collected from a man in his forties in good health and CMV-seropositive. The CDR3 runs from the conserved cysteine through the conserved F or W.

TRBJ2-2,TRBV7-3,CASSLSRGSGELFF
TRBJ2-7,TRBV19,CASSIGQGKNEQYF
TRBJ2-3,TRBV6-5,CASSYERSTDTQYF
TRBJ1-3,TRBV10-2,CASSDPGTAGNTIYF
TRBJ1-3,TRBV6-6,CASSYSGQGGGNTIYF
TRBJ2-3,TRBV5-1,CASSLLRRGYSTDTQYF
TRBJ1-6,TRBV7-9,CASSSDSYYSPLHF
TRBJ1-2,TRBV6-1,CASSGTPNYGYTF
TRBJ1-4,TRBV10-3,CAISESSGSGEKLFF
TRBJ2-1,TRBV15,CATSRGQYNEQFF
TRBJ1-4,TRBV6-6,CASTLTGLNEKLFF
TRBJ1-5,TRBV27,CASSTLSGIYSNQPQHF
TRBJ1-2,TRBV2,CASGYRQNYGYTF
TRBJ1-1,TRBV27,CASKKEGNTEAFF
TRBJ2-5,TRBV6-6,CASSPRLRGQETQYF
TRBJ1-2,TRBV6-5,CASSPRVSYGYTF
TRBJ2-2,TRBV28,CASRTGGTGELFF
TRBJ1-1,TRBV5-6,CASSLGRGRRAFF
TRBJ2-3,TRBV6-1,CASSVRGRGGTDTQYF
TRBJ2-3,TRBV28,CASRPGQGADTQYF
TRBJ2-2,TRBV7-2,CASSLGLGNTGELFF
.,TRBV28,CASSSGGSTYEQYF
TRBJ2-1,TRBV4-2,CASSGLAGGPSEQFF
TRBJ2-3,TRBV7-9,CASSPRDWMPGDTQYF
TRBJ2-5,TRBV5-4,CASSYRDYQETQYF
TRBJ2-2,TRBV7-9,CASSFSAGGSTGELFF
TRBJ1-2,TRBV19,CASSIGPTANYGYTF
TRBJ2-7,TRBV10-3,CAIAYDGREGTEQYF
TRBJ1-5,TRBV7-8,CASSLSLNQPQHF
TRBJ2-2,TRBV27,CASSLFSVAGTGELFF
TRBJ2-7,TRBV5-8,CASSFGTGNYEQYF
TRBJ2-2,TRBV6-5,CASRGGTGELFF
TRBJ1-4,TRBV5-1,CASSFGSGLEEKLFF
TRBJ1-4,TRBV5-5,CASSLAVPGQGREKLFF
TRBJ2-1,TRBV7-8,CASSLEASGRDNEQFF
TRBJ1-2,TRBV6-6,CASSRTGEIYGYTF
TRBJ2-7,TRBV6-5,CASTFTDRGLCEQYF
TRBJ1-4,TRBV2,CASSWPLHEKLFF
TRBJ2-2,TRBV25-1,CASSEELGTWETGELFF
TRBJ1-1,TRBV18,CASSPTGTGTEAFF
TRBJ2-2,TRBV7-9,CASSPLTGDPASGELFF
TRBJ1-3,TRBV11-2,CASSFLWGGSTRSGNTIYF
TRBJ1-1,TRBV19,CATREGMNTEAFF
TRBJ2-2,TRBV5-8,CASRDAGGLNTGELFF
TRBJ2-7,TRBV11-2,CASSLDLSGEQYF
TRBJ2-2,TRBV6-1,CASRRQGGNTGELFF